These 24 T cell receptor beta chains were sequenced from one sample in a study of hypomethylating agent response in myelodysplastic syndrome. Some clones are missing from TCRdb's copy, which holds only in-frame ones; the method was immunoSEQ multiplex PCR. The repertoire holds 10,000 to 11,000 clones, with 75% to 85% as singletons. This sample comprised bone marrow, obtained before or after starting hypomethylating agent treatment for myelodysplastic syndrome (not recorded which). These TCRs come from a human donor with myelodysplastic syndrome.

This clone showed up just once. This chain joins TRBV5-5 and TRBJ1-1, with unresolved D. The V end was cut by 2 bases, the J end by 6 bases, with 8 bases between. The CDR3 has 12 residues. The germline V gene has CDR1 SGHKS and CDR2 YYEKEE (reference sequence). DNA of the CDR3: TGTGCCAGCAGCTTTGAGTTTGCTGAAGCTTTCTTT. Amino acids: CASSFEFAEAFF.

This clone was detected a few times. The J gene is TRBJ1-1, the V gene TRBV5-6, with 9 positions matching TRBD1. Germline CDR1 and CDR2: SGHDT and YYEEEE. This CDR3 has 13 amino acids. Trimming cost V 3 bases and J 5 bases; bases outside gene matches: 2. CDR3 sequence reads: CASSWGQGTEAFF. The CDR3 DNA is TGTGCCAGCAGCTGGGGACAGGGAACTGAAGCTTTCTTT. Full variable domain (rest looked up from reference TRBV5-6 and TRBJ1-1): DAGVTQSPTHLIKTRGQQVTLRCSPKSGHDTVSWYQQALGQGPQFIFQYYEEEERQRGNFPDRFSGHQFPNYSSELNVNALLLGDSALYLCASSWGQGTEAFFGQGTRLTVV.

In its sample, this clone was seen a few times. V gene TRBV11-3 combines with J gene TRBJ2-2; tentatively, D is TRBD2 (6 bases). Trimming pared 5 bases from V and 4 bases from J, leaving 11 bases between. The CDR3 has 14 amino acids. Germline CDR1 and CDR2: SGHNT and YENEEA. The chain's CDR3 is CASSASAGTGELFF. The CDR3 DNA sequence: TGTGCCAGCAGCGCTAGCGCCGGCACCGGGGAGCTGTTTTTT.

This sequence joins TRBV7-9 and TRBJ1-5; D unclear. This CDR3 comprises 16 residues. V lost 4 bases to trimming and J lost 0 bases, with 13 bases between them. The germline gives CDR1 SEHNR, CDR2 FQNEAQ (reference sequence). This CDR3 is CASSSDFPYSNQPQHF. The DNA of the CDR3 is TGTGCCAGCAGCTCGGACTTTCCGTATAGCAATCAGCCCCAGCATTTT.

This clone was seen once. The V and J genes are TRBV27 and TRBJ1-5; D not resolved. The ends were cut back, 4 bases at V and 5 bases at J, with 9 bases in the middle. Looked up from germline, CDR1 is MNHEY and CDR2 is SMNVEV (reference sequence). CDR3 length equals 13 residues. The CDR3 sequence is CASSSESYQPQHF. DNA of the CDR3: TGTGCCAGCAGTTCTGAGTCGTATCAGCCCCAGCATTTT.

This clone showed up just once. V usage is TRBV30 and J usage is TRBJ1-6, with D hard to call. CDR3 length equals 16 residues. V was cut by 1 base and J by 6 bases, with 16 bases left in between. Germline CDR1 is GTSNPN and CDR2 is SVGIG (reference sequence). Here the CDR3 DNA reads TGTGCCTGGAGTGGCAGCGCCAGCCAGACTAATTCACCCCTCCACTTT. It yields the protein CAWSGSASQTNSPLHF.

This rearrangement joins TRBV4-1 to TRBJ2-7; 9 bases match TRBD1. CDR1 and CDR2 from the germline V gene are MGHRA and YSYEKL. Trimming at V came to 4 bases and at J to 4 bases, leaving 14 bases not matched to a gene. The CDR3 runs 17 residues. CDR3 protein: CASSLLVGVDRGYEQYF. The CDR3 DNA reads TGCGCCAGCAGCCTCTTGGTGGGGGTAGACAGGGGGTACGAGCAGTACTTC.

The V gene is TRBV27, the J gene TRBJ2-7; 7 bases align to TRBD2. V dropped 8 bases and J dropped 3; count of bases not matched to a gene: 10. The CDR3 consists of 14 residues. The germline gives CDR1 MNHEY, CDR2 SMNVEV (reference sequence). CDR3: CASPARSGVYEQYF. The CDR3 DNA sequence: TGTGCCAGCCCGGCCCGGAGCGGGGTCTACGAGCAGTACTTC.

The chain recombines TRBV14 with TRBJ2-5; D unclear. Germline V lookup: CDR1 SGHDN, CDR2 FVKESK. The CDR3 has 13 amino acids. V lost 1 base, J lost 5 bases, and 8 bases lay in between. The CDR3 spells CASSQAGSETQYF. The CDR3 DNA is TGTGCCAGCAGCCAAGCGGGCTCGGAGACCCAGTACTTC.

The rearrangement joins TRBV19 to TRBJ1-2; TRBD1 matches at 7 bases. The CDR3 totals 15 residues. The germline V gene encodes CDR1 LNHDA and CDR2 SQIVND (reference sequence). With 7 bases clipped from V and 4 bases from J, the junction kept 12 bases outside the gene matches. In DNA, the CDR3 is TGTGCCAGTACCTTGACAGGGCCGGCTCTCTATGGCTACACCTTC. Its protein product is CASTLTGPALYGYTF.

In its sample, this clone was seen a few times. The chain couples TRBV5-4 to TRBJ2-1; TRBD2 matches at 10 bases. The CDR3 is 14 amino acids. V lost 4 bases and J lost 9; bases outside the gene matches: 7. Germline CDR1 and CDR2: SGHNT and YYREEE (reference sequence). CDR3 residues: CASSRTSGSFEQFF. The CDR3 bases are TGTGCCAGCAGCCGGACTAGCGGCTCCTTTGAGCAGTTCTTC.

The rearrangement links TRBV5-5 to TRBJ1-5; tentatively, D is TRBD1 (6 bases). Germline values: CDR1 SGHKS, CDR2 YYEKEE (reference sequence). The V end was cut by 2 bases, the J end by 8 bases, with 11 bases between. The CDR3 is 13 residues long. CDR3 in amino acids: CASSLGGREPQHF. For the CDR3, the DNA is TGTGCCAGCAGCTTAGGGGGAAGGGAGCCCCAGCATTTT.

This chain uses TRBV7-2 with TRBJ2-5; D is undetermined. The germline V gene has CDR1 SGHTA and CDR2 FQGNSA. Trimming cost V 4 bases and J 4 bases, with 10 bases left between them. The CDR3 length is 13 residues. CDR3 sequence reads: CASSSFSTETQYF. The CDR3, as DNA: TGTGCCAGCAGCTCGTTTAGCACAGAGACCCAGTACTTC. Full variable domain (rest looked up from reference TRBV7-2 and TRBJ2-5): GAGVSQSPSNKVTEKGKDVELRCDPISGHTALYWYRQSLGQGLEFLIYFQGNSAPDKSGLPSDRFSAERTGGSVSTLTIQRTQQEDSAVYLCASSSFSTETQYFGPGTRLLVL.

The V gene is TRBV6-1, the J gene TRBJ2-3, with D unresolved. The germline V and J ends were trimmed by 9 bases and 3 bases, with 16 bases remaining between them. Germline V lookup: CDR1 MNHNS, CDR2 SASEGT. The CDR3 covers 14 residues. The CDR3 coding sequence is TGTGCCAGTAACCCCCGGTGGGGTACAGATACGCAGTATTTT. Translated: CASNPRWGTDTQYF.

The rearrangement links TRBV6-1 to TRBJ1-3; D is undetermined. V was clipped by 2 bases and J by 0 bases, with 11 bases between them. The germline V gene encodes CDR1 MNHNS and CDR2 SASEGT. The CDR3 extends over 16 amino acids. Written as DNA, the CDR3 is TGTGCCAGCAGTGAACAGGTCCCTGCCTCTGGAAACACCATATATTTT. Amino acids: CASSEQVPASGNTIYF.

The V and J genes are TRBV9 and TRBJ1-1; D gene unclear. V lost 0 bases to trimming and J lost 6 bases, with 12 bases between them. This CDR3 has 14 amino acids. Germline loops: CDR1 SGDLS, CDR2 YYNGEE. The CDR3 nucleotides read TGTGCCAGCAGCGTAGAACAGAGTTACTCTGAAGCTTTCTTT. Residues: CASSVEQSYSEAFF.

The chain is built from TRBV25-1 and TRBJ2-7; 7 nucleotides line up with TRBD2. CDR1 is MGHDK and CDR2 is SYGVNS in the germline V gene. CDR3 length: 15 residues. Unmatched junction bases numbered 11, after V lost 3 bases and J lost 6 bases. CDR3 nucleotides: TGTGCCAGCAGTGATTGGGGAGGGAAGCGTGGCGAGCAGTACTTC. This encodes CASSDWGGKRGEQYF.

This clone was counted a few times. The chain joins TRBV5-1 to TRBJ1-6; D uncertain. V shed 0 bases and J shed 0 bases, with 10 bases lying between them. The CDR3 covers 17 residues. Germline V CDR1 and CDR2: SGHRS, YFSETQ. CDR3 nucleotide sequence: TGCGCCAGCAGCTTGGAGGGCGGGAGCTCCTATAATTCACCCCTCCACTTT. Its translation is CASSLEGGSSYNSPLHF.

This chain connects TRBV9 to TRBJ2-5; unclear D gene. Germline V gives CDR1 SGDLS, CDR2 YYNGEE. The CDR3 is made up of 13 amino acids. Trimming cost V 4 bases and J 1 base, with 8 bases left between them. CDR3 region: CASSPTLQETQYF. Here the CDR3 DNA reads TGTGCCAGCAGCCCCACGCTCCAAGAGACCCAGTACTTC.

The rearrangement uses TRBV6-1 and TRBJ1-1, with TRBD1 matching over 8 bases. The CDR3 runs to 15 residues. V was clipped by 2 bases and J by 1 base; unmatched bases: 3. CDR1 is MNHNS and CDR2 is SASEGT in the germline V gene. CDR3 region: CASSEPGQGNTEAFF. The CDR3 DNA sequence: TGTGCCAGCAGTGAACCCGGACAGGGGAACACTGAAGCTTTCTTT.

CDR3 sequence: CAISELGGNQPQHF. CDR3 nucleotides: TGTGCCATCAGTGAGCTGGGGGGCAATCAGCCCCAGCATTTT. The genes are TRBV10-3 and TRBJ1-5, with D perhaps matching TRBD1 (5 bases). This CDR3 comprises 14 residues. Germline V lookup: CDR1 ENHRY, CDR2 SYGVKD. The germline V and J ends were trimmed by 2 bases and 2 bases, with 7 bases remaining between them.

The chain employs TRBV7-9 and TRBJ1-3; 8 positions agree with TRBD1. The CDR3 contains 15 residues. Germline CDR1 reads SEHNR; CDR2 reads FQNEAQ (reference sequence). With 5 bases clipped from V and 8 bases from J, the junction kept 11 bases outside the gene matches. In DNA form, the CDR3 reads TGTGCCAGCAGCCCGGACAGGGCCAGAAGGGACACCATATATTTT. It encodes CASSPDRARRDTIYF.

This chain connects TRBV6-5 to TRBJ1-3, with 7 bases identical to TRBD1. Germline lookup yields CDR1 MNHEY and CDR2 SVGAGI. This CDR3 has 15 amino acids. After removal of 6 bases from V and 1 base from J, the junction contained 6 bases not matched to a gene. The CDR3 reads CASRGAGGSGNTIYF. The CDR3 DNA sequence: TGTGCCAGCAGAGGTGCAGGGGGGTCTGGAAACACCATATATTTT.

This clone was counted a few times. V usage is TRBV2 and J usage is TRBJ1-5; D might be TRBD1 (5 bases). Trimming shortened V by 6 bases and J by 1 base, and 13 bases separated the two germline ends. This CDR3 is built from 15 residues. Germline V gives CDR1 SNHLY, CDR2 FYNNEI. The CDR3 sequence: CASSSLGPSNQPQHF. CDR3 coding DNA: TGTGCCAGCAGCTCGTTGGGACCGAGCAATCAGCCCCAGCATTTT.